This TCR beta chain was obtained from a study of T cells in Graves' hyperthyroidism and ophthalmopathy. The sample holds many counts of this clonotype. The source material, RNA transcripts, was used to amplify TCR beta CDR3 regions. Primed by the HTBI set, a first-round RT-PCR was run on the TCR CDR3. TCRdb reprocessed the multiplex PCR reads with MiXCR, giving one entry per CDR3 protein. The profile shows about 560,000 distinct CDR3 sequences, approximately 15% of them singletons. Exclusion criteria comprised uncontrolled infection, other autoimmune disease, pregnancy or lactation. This CDR3 region has 17 residues. Germline V gives CDR1 GTSNPN, CDR2 SVGIG (reference sequence). The V end was cut by 4 bases, the J end by 1 base, with 22 bases between.

The TCR was taken from a woman aged 18-35 years with Graves' hyperthyroidism. Input material: blood. J is TRBJ1-1 and V is TRBV30, with D unresolved. CDR3 region: CAWIPTYLPLKNTEAFF. The CDR3 DNA reads as TGTGCCTGGATCCCGACGTACCTCCCTCTGAAGAACACTGAAGCTTTCTTT. Variable domain in full (rest from reference TRBV30 and TRBJ1-1): SQTIHQWPATLVQPVGSPLSLECTVEGTSNPNLYWYRQAAGRGLQLLFYSVGIGQISSEVPQNLSASRPQDRQFILSSKKLLLSDSGFYLCAWIPTYLPLKNTEAFFGQGTRLTVV.